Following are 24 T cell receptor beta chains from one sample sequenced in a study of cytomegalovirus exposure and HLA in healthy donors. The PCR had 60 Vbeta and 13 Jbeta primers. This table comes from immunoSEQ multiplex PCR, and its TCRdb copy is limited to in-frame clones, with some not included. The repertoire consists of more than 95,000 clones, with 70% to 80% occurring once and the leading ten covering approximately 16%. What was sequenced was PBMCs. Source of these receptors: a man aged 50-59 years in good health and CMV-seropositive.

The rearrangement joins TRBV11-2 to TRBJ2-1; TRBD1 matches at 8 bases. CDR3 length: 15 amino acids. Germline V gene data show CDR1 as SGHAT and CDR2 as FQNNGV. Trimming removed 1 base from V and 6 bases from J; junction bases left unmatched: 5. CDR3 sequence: CASSLVSGGLNEQFF. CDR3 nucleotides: TGTGCCAGCAGCTTAGTCTCAGGGGGCCTCAATGAGCAGTTCTTC.

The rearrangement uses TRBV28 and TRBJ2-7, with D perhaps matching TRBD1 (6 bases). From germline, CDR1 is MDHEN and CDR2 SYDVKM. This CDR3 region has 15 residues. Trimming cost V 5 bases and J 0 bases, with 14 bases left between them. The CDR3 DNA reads TGTGCCAGCAGTCCGACAGGAGTCGCCTCCTACGAGCAGTACTTC. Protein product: CASSPTGVASYEQYF.

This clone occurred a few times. CDR3 coding DNA: TGTGCCATCAGTGCCTTCGGGGAAAACACTGAAGCTTTCTTT. Translated, it gives CAISAFGENTEAFF. The chain combines TRBV10-3 with TRBJ1-1; no firm D call. CDR1 is ENHRY, CDR2 SYGVKD, per germline. This CDR3 comprises 14 residues. The V end was cut by 4 bases, the J end by 2 bases, with 11 bases between.

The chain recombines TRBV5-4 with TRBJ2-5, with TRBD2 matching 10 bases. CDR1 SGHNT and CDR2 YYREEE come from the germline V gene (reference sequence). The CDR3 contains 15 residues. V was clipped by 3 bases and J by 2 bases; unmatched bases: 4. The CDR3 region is CASSSSGGNQETQYF. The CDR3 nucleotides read TGTGCCAGCAGCTCTAGCGGGGGTAATCAAGAGACCCAGTACTTC.

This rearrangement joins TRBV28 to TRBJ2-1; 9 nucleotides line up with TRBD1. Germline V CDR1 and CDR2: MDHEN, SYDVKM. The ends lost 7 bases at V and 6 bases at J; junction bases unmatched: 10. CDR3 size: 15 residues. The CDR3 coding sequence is TGTGCCAGCAAGAACCGGGACAGGGTGGTCAATGAGCAGTTCTTC. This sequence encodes CASKNRDRVVNEQFF.

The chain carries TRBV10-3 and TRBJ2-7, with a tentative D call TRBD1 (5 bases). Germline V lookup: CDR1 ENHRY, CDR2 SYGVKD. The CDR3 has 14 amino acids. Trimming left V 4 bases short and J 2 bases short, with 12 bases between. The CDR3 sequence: CAISVAGYAYEQYF. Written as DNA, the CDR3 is TGTGCCATCAGTGTGGCAGGGTACGCCTACGAGCAGTACTTC.

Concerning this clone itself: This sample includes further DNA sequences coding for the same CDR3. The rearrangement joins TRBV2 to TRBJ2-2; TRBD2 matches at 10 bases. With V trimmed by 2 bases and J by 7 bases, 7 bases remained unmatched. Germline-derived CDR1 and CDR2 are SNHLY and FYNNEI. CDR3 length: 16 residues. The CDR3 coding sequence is TGTGCCAGCAGTGAACGAGCGGGAGGGCCTAGCGGGGAGCTGTTTTTT. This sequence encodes CASSERAGGPSGELFF.

Here the CDR3 reads CASGTTGRSTDTQYF. The CDR3 DNA follows: TGTGCCAGCGGGACTACAGGGAGGAGCACAGATACGCAGTATTTT. The chain combines TRBV6-5 with TRBJ2-3, with D possibly being TRBD2 (7 bases). This CDR3 has 15 amino acids. The ends were cut back, 8 bases at V and 0 bases at J, with 15 bases in the middle. Germline loops: CDR1 MNHEY, CDR2 SVGAGI.

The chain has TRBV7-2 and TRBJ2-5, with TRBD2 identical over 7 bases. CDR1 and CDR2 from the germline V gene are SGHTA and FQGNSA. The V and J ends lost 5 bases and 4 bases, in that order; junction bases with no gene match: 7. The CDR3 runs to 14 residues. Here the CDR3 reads CASSVGGYGETQYF. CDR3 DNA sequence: TGTGCCAGCAGCGTGGGGGGGTATGGAGAGACCCAGTACTTC.

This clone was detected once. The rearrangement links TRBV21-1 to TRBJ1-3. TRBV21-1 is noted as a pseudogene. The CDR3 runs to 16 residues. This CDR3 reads CASSKAPGSPGNTIYF. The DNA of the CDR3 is TGTGCCAGCAGCAAAGCTCCGGGGAGTCCTGGAAACACCATATATTTT.

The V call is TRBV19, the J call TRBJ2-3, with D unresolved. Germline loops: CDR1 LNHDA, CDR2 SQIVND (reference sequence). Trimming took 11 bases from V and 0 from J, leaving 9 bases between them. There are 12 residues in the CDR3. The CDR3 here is CASRSSTDTQYF. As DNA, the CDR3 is TGTGCCTCCAGATCTAGCACAGATACGCAGTATTTT.

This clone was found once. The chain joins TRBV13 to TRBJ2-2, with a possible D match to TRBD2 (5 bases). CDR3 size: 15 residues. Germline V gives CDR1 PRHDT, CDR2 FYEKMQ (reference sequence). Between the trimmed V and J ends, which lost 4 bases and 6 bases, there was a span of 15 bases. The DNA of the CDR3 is TGTGCCAGCAGCTCAGATACCGGGGTGTCCGGGGAGCTGTTTTTT. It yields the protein CASSSDTGVSGELFF.

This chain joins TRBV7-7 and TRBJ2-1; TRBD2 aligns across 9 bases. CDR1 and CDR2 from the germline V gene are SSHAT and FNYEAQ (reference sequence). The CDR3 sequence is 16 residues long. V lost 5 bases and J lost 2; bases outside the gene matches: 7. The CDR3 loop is CASSQGAGGAYNEQFF. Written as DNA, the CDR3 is TGTGCCAGCAGCCAAGGGGCGGGGGGGGCCTACAATGAGCAGTTCTTC. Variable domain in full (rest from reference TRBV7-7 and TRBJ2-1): GAGVSQSPRYKVTKRGQDVTLRCDPISSHATLYWYQQALGQGPEFLTYFNYEAQPDKSGLPSDRFSAERPEGSISTLTIQRTEQRDSAMYRCASSQGAGGAYNEQFFGPGTRLTVL.

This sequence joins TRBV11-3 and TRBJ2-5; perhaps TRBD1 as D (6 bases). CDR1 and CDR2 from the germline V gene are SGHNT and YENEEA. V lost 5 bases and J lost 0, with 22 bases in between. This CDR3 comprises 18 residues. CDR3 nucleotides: TGTGCCAGCAGCGACAGGTCCCCGGCCTTTTTGTACCAAGAGACCCAGTACTTC. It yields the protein CASSDRSPAFLYQETQYF. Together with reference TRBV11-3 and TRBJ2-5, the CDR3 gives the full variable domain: EAGVVQSPRYKIIEKKQPVAFWCNPISGHNTLYWYLQNLGQGPELLIRYENEEAVDDSQLPKDRFSAERLKGVDSTLKIQPAELGDSAVYLCASSDRSPAFLYQETQYFGPGTRLLVL.

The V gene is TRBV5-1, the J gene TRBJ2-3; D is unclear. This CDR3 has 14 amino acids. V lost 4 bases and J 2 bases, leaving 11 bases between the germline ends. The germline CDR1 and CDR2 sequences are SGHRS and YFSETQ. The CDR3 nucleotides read TGCGCCAGCAGCGACAACCAAAACACAGATACGCAGTATTTT. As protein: CASSDNQNTDTQYF.

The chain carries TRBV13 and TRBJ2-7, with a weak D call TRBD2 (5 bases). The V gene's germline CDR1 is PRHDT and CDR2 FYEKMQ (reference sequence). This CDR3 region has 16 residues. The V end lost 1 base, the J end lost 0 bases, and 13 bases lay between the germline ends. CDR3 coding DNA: TGTGCCAGCAGCTTAGAAGGACTTATCCCCTCCTACGAGCAGTACTTC. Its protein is CASSLEGLIPSYEQYF. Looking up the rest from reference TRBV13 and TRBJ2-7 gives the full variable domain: AAGVIQSPRHLIKEKRETATLKCYPIPRHDTVYWYQQGPGQDPQFLISFYEKMQSDKGSIPDRFSAQQFSDYHSELNMSSLELGDSALYFCASSLEGLIPSYEQYFGPGTRLTVT.

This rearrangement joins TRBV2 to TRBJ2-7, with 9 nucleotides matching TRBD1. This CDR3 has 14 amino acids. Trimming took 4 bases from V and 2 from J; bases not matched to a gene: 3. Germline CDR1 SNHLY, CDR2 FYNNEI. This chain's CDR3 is CASSVQGAPYEQYF. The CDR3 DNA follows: TGTGCCAGCAGTGTACAGGGGGCTCCCTACGAGCAGTACTTC.

In DNA form, the CDR3 reads TGTGCCAGCAGCTCGCGACGACAGGGGAACACTGAAGCTTTCTTT. Its translation: CASSSRRQGNTEAFF. The gene calls are TRBV7-6 and TRBJ1-1; 7 positions agree with TRBD1. V lost 4 bases, J lost 1 base, and 6 bases stayed unmatched. Germline V gene sequence: CDR1 SGHVS, CDR2 FNYEAQ. This CDR3 region has 15 residues.

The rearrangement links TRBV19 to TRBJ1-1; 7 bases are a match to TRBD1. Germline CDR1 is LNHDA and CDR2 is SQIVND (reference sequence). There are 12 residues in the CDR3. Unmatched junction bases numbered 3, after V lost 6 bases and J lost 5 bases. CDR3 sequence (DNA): TGTGCCAGTAGCCAGGGGGGAACTGAAGCTTTCTTT. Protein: CASSQGGTEAFF.

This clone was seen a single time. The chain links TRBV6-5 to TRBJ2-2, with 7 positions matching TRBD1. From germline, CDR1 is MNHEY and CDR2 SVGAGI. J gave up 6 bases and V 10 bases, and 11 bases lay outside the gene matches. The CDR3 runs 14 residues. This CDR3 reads CATRRQGRAGELFF. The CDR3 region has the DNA TGTGCCACAAGGCGACAGGGCCGTGCCGGGGAGCTGTTTTTT.

CDR3 DNA: TGTGCCAGCAGTGGGCGGGGGTACGAGCAGTACTTC. It yields the protein CASSGRGYEQYF. The V gene is TRBV7-8, the J gene TRBJ2-7; TRBD2 matches 7 bases. J lost 4 bases, V lost 6 bases, and 3 bases had no gene match. This CDR3 is 12 amino acids long. Germline lookup yields CDR1 SGHVS and CDR2 FQNEAQ. The complete variable domain, with remaining parts taken from reference TRBV7-8 and TRBJ2-7, reads GAGVSQSPRYKVAKRGQDVALRCDPISGHVSLFWYQQALGQGPEFLTYFQNEAQLDKSGLPSDRFFAERPEGSVSTLKIQRTQQEDSAVYLCASSGRGYEQYFGPGTRLTVT.

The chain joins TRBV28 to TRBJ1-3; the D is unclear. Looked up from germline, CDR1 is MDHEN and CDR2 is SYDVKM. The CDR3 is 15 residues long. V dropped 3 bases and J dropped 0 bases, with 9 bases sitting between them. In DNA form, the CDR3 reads TGTGCCAGCAGTTTTCGCAGAACCTCTGGAAACACCATATATTTT. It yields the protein CASSFRRTSGNTIYF.

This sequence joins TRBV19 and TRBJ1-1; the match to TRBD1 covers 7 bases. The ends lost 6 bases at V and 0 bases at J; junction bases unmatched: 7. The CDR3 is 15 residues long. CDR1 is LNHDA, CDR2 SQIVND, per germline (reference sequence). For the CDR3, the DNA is TGTGCCAGTAGGATACGGACAGGAATGAACACTGAAGCTTTCTTT. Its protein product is CASRIRTGMNTEAFF.

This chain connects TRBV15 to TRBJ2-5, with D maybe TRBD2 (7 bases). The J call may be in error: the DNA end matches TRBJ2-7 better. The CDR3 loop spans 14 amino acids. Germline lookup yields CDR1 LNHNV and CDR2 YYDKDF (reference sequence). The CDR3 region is CATSRAGGTIEQYF. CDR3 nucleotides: TGTGCCACCAGCAGGGCCGGGGGGACAATCGAGCAGTACTTC.